Listed here is a single TCR beta chain. Antigen specificity is unknown. This specimen belongs to a study of T cell responses to AZD1222 COVID-19 vaccine. Findings and caveats of the study: At study baseline, merely roughly 6 AZD1222 recipients were seropositive. Spike-specific TCR repertoires showed rising breadth and depth after two AZD1222 doses.

Germline lookup yields CDR1 SNHLY and CDR2 FYNNEI. The ends were cut back, 6 bases at V and 2 bases at J, with 16 bases in the middle. The CDR3 sequence is 15 residues long. Profiled with immunoSEQ multiplex PCR; TCRdb holds only in-frame clones, not every one. The table shows about 130,000 clones, with 89% occurring only once. The chain has TRBV2 and TRBJ1-2; no firm D call. The source material was peripheral blood, sampled on day 0 of AZD1222 vaccination. The clonotype comes from an adult in good health. CDR3 amino acids: CASSQENQPNYGYTF. CDR3 nucleotide sequence: TGTGCCAGCAGCCAAGAAAACCAACCCAACTATGGCTACACCTTC.